This entry lists 19 T cell receptor beta chains sequenced from one sample in a study of shared clonotypes between healthy human individuals. Using immunoSEQ multiplex PCR, the repertoire was profiled, and TCRdb retains in-frame clones only, with some absent. The sample contains about half a million clones, roughly 80% of which appear only once. Sequences were obtained from PBMCs. The receptors originated from a woman aged 40 to 50 in good health. Some clones in this sample may be carry-over from other donors' samples.

This clone was observed a single time. V usage is TRBV4-1 and J usage is TRBJ2-7; 12 bases map to TRBD2. The germline CDR1 and CDR2 sequences are MGHRA and YSYEKL. The trim removed 3 bases at V and 3 bases at J, leaving 9 bases unmatched. The CDR3 covers 17 residues. CDR3 bases: TGCGCCAGCAGCCAGTCCGGGACTAGCGGGCGAGGCTACGAGCAGTACTTC. It specifies CASSQSGTSGRGYEQYF.

The V call is TRBV11-2, the J call TRBJ2-5; TRBD1 might be the D (6 bases). CDR3 length equals 13 residues. The germline V gene has CDR1 SGHAT and CDR2 FQNNGV. The V end was cut by 4 bases, the J end by 13 bases, with 19 bases between. The CDR3 nucleotides read TGTGCCAGCAGCTCCACTGGAGCTGGGGGCCGGTACTTC. This codes for CASSSTGAGGRYF.

The chain employs TRBV19 and TRBJ1-5, with a tentative D call TRBD1 (5 bases). The CDR3 is 14 residues long. Trimming took off 7 bases at V and 6 bases at J, with 16 bases between the two ends. Germline loops: CDR1 LNHDA, CDR2 SQIVND (reference sequence). CDR3 sequence (DNA): TGTGCCAGTAAGGCTGGGACGACGGTTCAGCCCCAGCATTTT. This translates into CASKAGTTVQPQHF.

Points on this clone: This is likely an artifact of a read error, given a far larger clone one base away. At the DNA level, this CDR3 is encoded by other sequences in the same sample as well. This chain connects TRBV29-1 to TRBJ1-3; no clear D gene. CDR3 length equals 13 residues. Germline V gene sequence: CDR1 SQVTM, CDR2 ANQGSEA. Trimming removed 7 bases from V and 4 bases from J, with 14 bases in between. This CDR3 reads CSGGRADGNTIYF. The CDR3 bases are TGCAGCGGTGGGAGGGCAGACGGAAACACCATATATTTT. The full variable domain, completed using reference TRBV29-1 and TRBJ1-3, is SAVISQKPSRDICQRGTSLTIQCQVDSQVTMMFWYRQQPGQSLTLIATANQGSEATYESGFVIDKFPISRPNLTFSTLTVSNMSPEDSSIYLCSGGRADGNTIYFGEGSWLTVV.

V gene TRBV7-2 combines with J gene TRBJ2-5, with 9 positions matching TRBD1. The CDR3 is 14 amino acids. In germline, CDR1 is SGHTA, CDR2 FQGNSA. J gave up 5 bases and V 5 bases, and 6 bases lay outside the gene matches. This CDR3 is CASSPQGARETQYF. The CDR3 nucleotides are TGTGCCAGCAGCCCACAGGGGGCTAGGGAGACCCAGTACTTC.

The gene calls are TRBV2 and TRBJ2-1; D ambiguous. The V end was cut by 7 bases, the J end by 3 bases, with 7 bases between. The CDR3 is 12 residues long. CDR1 SNHLY and CDR2 FYNNEI come from the germline V gene. The CDR3 is CASKKYYNEQFF. In nucleotides, the CDR3 is TGTGCCAGCAAGAAGTACTACAATGAGCAGTTCTTC.

The chain links TRBV15 to TRBJ2-3; 10 nucleotides match TRBD1. CDR3 length: 16 amino acids. Germline V lookup: CDR1 LNHNV, CDR2 YYDKDF (reference sequence). J gave up 2 bases and V 7 bases, and 9 bases lay outside the gene matches. The CDR3 reads CATTTGQGVDTDTQYF. The CDR3 region has the DNA TGTGCCACCACTACCGGACAGGGGGTGGACACAGATACGCAGTATTTT.

The genes are TRBV6-1 and TRBJ2-5, with 12 bases aligning to TRBD2. After removal of 4 bases from V and 5 bases from J, the junction contained 14 bases not matched to a gene. This CDR3 contains 18 residues. From germline, CDR1 is MNHNS and CDR2 SASEGT. CDR3 bases: TGTGCCAGCAGTGGCCGACAGGGTGGAGGACTAGCGGGGGAGACCCAGTACTTC. It codes for CASSGRQGGGLAGETQYF.

In regard to this clone: A junction end diverges from the germline sequence, so it may reflect a read error. This rearrangement joins TRBV12-5 to TRBJ1-2, with no clear D. Looked up from germline, CDR1 is LGHNT and CDR2 is FRNRAP. This CDR3 comprises 12 residues. The CDR3 reads CTSGFGGYGYTF. The CDR3, as DNA: TGTACTAGTGGTTTTGGTGGGTATGGCTACACCTTC.

The genes are TRBV5-6 and TRBJ2-7; 8 nucleotides line up with TRBD2. V dropped 4 bases and J dropped 0; count of bases not matched to a gene: 6. Germline CDR1 SGHDT, CDR2 YYEEEE. The CDR3 length is 15 residues. CDR3 region: CASSRGLVSSYEQYF. For the CDR3, the DNA is TGTGCCAGCAGCCGGGGACTAGTCAGCTCCTACGAGCAGTACTTC. The full variable domain, with the rest looked up from reference TRBV5-6 and TRBJ2-7, is DAGVTQSPTHLIKTRGQQVTLRCSPKSGHDTVSWYQQALGQGPQFIFQYYEEEERQRGNFPDRFSGHQFPNYSSELNVNALLLGDSALYLCASSRGLVSSYEQYFGPGTRLTVT.

For the CDR3, the DNA is TGCGGAGGAGCCCTGAACACCGGGGAGCTGTTTTTT. It codes for CGGALNTGELFF. The chain carries TRBV29-1 and TRBJ2-2, with D possibly being TRBD2 (5 bases). Germline lookup yields CDR1 SQVTM and CDR2 ANQGSEA. CDR3 size: 12 residues.

The count of this clone is one. The chain uses TRBV18 and TRBJ2-7, with 7 nucleotides matching TRBD1. CDR1 and CDR2 (germline): KGHSH, LQKENI. The V segment lost 3 bases and the J segment 0 bases; nucleotides outside the gene matches: 8. The CDR3 runs 16 residues. The CDR3 loop is CASSPVQGTSSYEQYF. For the CDR3, the DNA is TGTGCCAGCTCACCGGTACAGGGGACATCCTCCTACGAGCAGTACTTC. Full variable domain (remainder filled in from reference TRBV18 and TRBJ2-7): NAGVMQNPRHLVRRRGQEARLRCSPMKGHSHVYWYRQLPEEGLKFMVYLQKENIIDESGMPKERFSAEFPKEGPSILRIQQVVRGDSAAYFCASSPVQGTSSYEQYFGPGTRLTVT.

As for this clone: Given a far larger clone just one base away, this is likely a sequencing read error. The genes are TRBV28 and TRBJ2-7; TRBD1 is a possible D gene (6 bases). The CDR3 is made up of 15 amino acids. Per germline, CDR1 MDHEN and CDR2 SYDVKM. This chain's CDR3 is CASSPRGQISYEHYF. The DNA of the CDR3 is TGTGCCAGCAGTCCCCGCGGACAGATCTCCTACGAGCATTACTTC.

This clone appeared a few times. V is TRBV18 and J is TRBJ1-2, with D uncertain. Germline V gene data show CDR1 as KGHSH and CDR2 as LQKENI. This CDR3 is built from 13 residues. Trimming took 2 bases from V and 8 from J, leaving 12 bases between them. In DNA, the CDR3 is TGTGCCAGCTCACCAGAAGGGAATCGCGGCTACACCTTC. Its protein is CASSPEGNRGYTF.

In this sample, this clone turned up once. This chain uses TRBV5-1 with TRBJ1-1; 9 bases fit TRBD1. Germline assignment: CDR1 SGHRS and CDR2 YFSETQ. CDR3 length: 14 amino acids. V lost 4 bases and J lost 5; bases outside the gene matches: 6. This CDR3 is CASSQTGGETEAFF. The CDR3 DNA reads TGCGCCAGCAGCCAGACAGGGGGTGAAACTGAAGCTTTCTTT. Based on the CDR3 plus reference TRBV5-1 and TRBJ1-1, the full variable domain is KAGVTQTPRYLIKTRGQQVTLSCSPISGHRSVSWYQQTPGQGLQFLFEYFSETQRNKGNFPGRFSGRQFSNSRSEMNVSTLELGDSALYLCASSQTGGETEAFFGQGTRLTVV.

J is TRBJ2-5 and V is TRBV7-2, with TRBD2 identical over 8 bases. The V gene end was trimmed by 0 bases and the J gene end by 3 bases; junction bases not matched to a gene: 0. The CDR3 runs 14 residues. CDR1 and CDR2 (germline): SGHTA, FQGNSA. CDR3 residues: CASSLASGKETQYF. The CDR3 DNA reads as TGTGCCAGCAGCTTAGCTAGCGGGAAAGAGACCCAGTACTTC.

A single count supports this clone. A much more abundant neighbour one base away suggests this may be a read error. The CDR3 sequence is CATSRDRRQGATEAFF. Here the CDR3 DNA reads TGTGCCACCAGCAGAGATCGGAGACAGGGGGCAACTGAAGCTTTCTTT. The rearrangement joins TRBV15 to TRBJ1-1, with 10 positions matching TRBD1. The CDR3 consists of 16 residues. Trimming cost V 0 bases and J 5 bases; bases outside gene matches: 6. Germline V gene sequence: CDR1 LNHNV, CDR2 YYDKDF (reference sequence).

This sequence joins TRBV5-1 and TRBJ2-7, with TRBD2 as a possible D gene (6 bases). The length of the CDR3 is 13 residues. The V gene's germline CDR1 is SGHRS and CDR2 YFSETQ. The V end lost 4 bases, the J end lost 3 bases, and 11 bases lay between the germline ends. This chain's CDR3 is CASSMEGIYEQYF. CDR3 sequence (DNA): TGCGCCAGCAGCATGGAGGGGATCTACGAGCAGTACTTC.

The chain combines TRBV5-1 with TRBJ1-1; no clear D gene. The germline V and J ends were trimmed by 0 bases and 0 bases, with 9 bases remaining between them. The germline V gene encodes CDR1 SGHRS and CDR2 YFSETQ. CDR3 size: 15 residues. CDR3 sequence reads: CASSLGVRLNTEAFF. The DNA of the CDR3 is TGCGCCAGCAGCTTGGGGGTCAGACTGAACACTGAAGCTTTCTTT.